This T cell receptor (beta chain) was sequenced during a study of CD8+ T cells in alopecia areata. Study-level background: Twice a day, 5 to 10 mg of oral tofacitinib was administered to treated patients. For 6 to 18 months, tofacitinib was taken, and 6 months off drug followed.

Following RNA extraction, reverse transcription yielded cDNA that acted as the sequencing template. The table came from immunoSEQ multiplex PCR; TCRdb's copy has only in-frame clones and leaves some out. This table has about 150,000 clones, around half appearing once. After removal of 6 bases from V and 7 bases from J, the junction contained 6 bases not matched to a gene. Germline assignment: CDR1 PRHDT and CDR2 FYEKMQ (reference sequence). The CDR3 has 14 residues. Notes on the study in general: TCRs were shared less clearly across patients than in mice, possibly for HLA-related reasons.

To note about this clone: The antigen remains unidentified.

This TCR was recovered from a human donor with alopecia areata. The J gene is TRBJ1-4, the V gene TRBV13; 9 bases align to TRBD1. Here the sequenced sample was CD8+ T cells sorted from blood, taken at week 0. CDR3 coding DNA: TGTGCCAGCAGGTCCGGGACAGGGCTTGAAAAACTGTTTTTT. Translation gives CASRSGTGLEKLFF.